This is a list of T cell receptor beta chains from one sample in a study of blood T cell repertoires in COVID-19. Profiled with immunoSEQ multiplex PCR; TCRdb holds only in-frame clones, not every one. In the table there are 58,000 or so clones, more than 85% of which are singletons. Sequencing was carried out using peripheral blood. The origin of the receptors is a woman in her 70s with active COVID-19. CDR3s include the opening cysteine and the closing phenylalanine or tryptophan. Each record gives: clone size, V gene, J gene, D gene, CDR3 DNA, CDR3 protein. The D gene is left open where the match is weak. Where a row states a size, it is once, few, many or the class of an expanded clone; other rows omit it.

.	TRBV28	TRBJ1-6	.	TGTGCCAGCAGCCCCGGCGGTTTTAATTCACCCCTCCACTTT	CASSPGGFNSPLHF
.	TRBV12-5	TRBJ2-3	TRBD1	TGTGCTAGTGGTCTCGGACAGGGATTTGGTACAGATACGCAGTATTTT	CASGLGQGFGTDTQYF
.	TRBV10-1	TRBJ1-1	.	TGCGCCAGCAGTGAGGGAGACTCGAAAGCTTTCTTT	CASSEGDSKAFF
.	TRBV30	TRBJ1-2	.	TGTGCCTGGAGTCCCCCGGGGGGCTACACCTTC	CAWSPPGGYTF
few	TRBV28	TRBJ1-4	.	TGTGCCAGCAGTTTTACTGCAACTAATGAAAAACTGTTTTTT	CASSFTATNEKLFF
.	TRBV20-1	TRBJ1-2	.	TGCAGTGCTAGTCCAGGGGCGCTTGGCTACACCTTC	CSASPGALGYTF
.	TRBV16	TRBJ2-3	.	TGTGCCAGCAGCCAATCGTTCGGCGGTGCTAGCACAGATACGCAGTATTTT	CASSQSFGGASTDTQYF
.	TRBV19	TRBJ2-7	.	TGTGCCACCTCGGGTTACTACGAGCAGTACTTC	CATSGYYEQYF
.	TRBV6-5	TRBJ1-1	TRBD1	TGTGCCAGCAGCCAAACGACAGGGGGCGTAACTGAAGCTTTCTTT	CASSQTTGGVTEAFF
.	TRBV6-5	TRBJ2-1	TRBD2	TGTGCCAGCAGAGAGCGGGAGGGGTTCTACAATGAGCAGTTCTTC	CASREREGFYNEQFF
.	TRBV29-1	TRBJ2-2	TRBD1	TGCAGCGCCCGGACAGGGTCGTCCTTGGACACCGGGGAGCTGTTTTTT	CSARTGSSLDTGELFF
few	TRBV5-1	TRBJ2-7	TRBD2	TGCGCCAGCAGCTTGGTACGAGCTAGCGGGAGGAGGGAGCAGTACTTC	CASSLVRASGRREQYF
.	TRBV28	TRBJ2-3	TRBD2	TGTGCCAGCAGCCCGAACGCGGGGGGGGTGACAGATACGCAGTATTTT	CASSPNAGGVTDTQYF
few	TRBV14	TRBJ2-1	TRBD2	TGTGCCAGCAGCCATATCAGGGGACTAGCGGCGACCGTTTTCTCCTACAATGAGCAGTTCTTC	CASSHIRGLAATVFSYNEQFF
.	TRBV7-9	TRBJ2-3	TRBD1	TGTGCCAGCAGCCACTCAGGGGGCCAGTCAGATACGCAGTATTTT	CASSHSGGQSDTQYF
.	TRBV7-3	TRBJ2-1	.	TGTGCCAGCAGCGCCTACCGGGGGAGTGAGCAGTTCTTC	CASSAYRGSEQFF
.	TRBV3-1/TRBV3-2	TRBJ2-7	TRBD1	TGTGCCAGCAGCCAAGCGGGACAGGGATTGTACGAGCAGTACTTC	CASSQAGQGLYEQYF
.	TRBV28	TRBJ1-1	TRBD1	TGTGCCAGCGCCGGGACAGGGGACACTGAAGCTTTCTTT	CASAGTGDTEAFF
.	TRBV9	TRBJ1-1	.	TGTGCCAGCAGCGTACTGCTAGGAGGAGGTACTGAAGCTTTCTTT	CASSVLLGGGTEAFF
few	TRBV9	TRBJ1-1	.	TGTGCCAGCAGCGAGGGATCGGACATGAACACTGAAGCTTTCTTT	CASSEGSDMNTEAFF
once	TRBV6-5	TRBJ2-5	.	TGTGCCAGCAGCTTTGGTGGCGGAGGCCAGTACTTC	CASSFGGGGQYF
.	TRBV27	TRBJ2-3	TRBD2	TGTGCCAGCAGTTTAAGGGTCTGGCGGGAGCACGTGAGCACAGATACGCAGTATTTT	CASSLRVWREHVSTDTQYF
.	TRBV3-1/TRBV3-2	TRBJ2-3	TRBD2	TGTGCCAGCAGCCGACCGACTAGCGGGACCACAGATACGCAGTATTTT	CASSRPTSGTTDTQYF
.	TRBV3-1/TRBV3-2	TRBJ1-1	TRBD1	TGTGCCAGCAGCCTGGGACAGGGAGGCACTGAAGCTTTCTTT	CASSLGQGGTEAFF
few	TRBV7-2	TRBJ1-2	TRBD1	TGTGCCAGCAGCGTCAAGGACAGGGACGGCTATGGCTACACCTTC	CASSVKDRDGYGYTF
.	TRBV3-1/TRBV3-2	TRBJ2-5	.	TGTGCCAGCAGCCCAGGTCTCCATAGAGCACTTGAGACCCAGTACTTC	CASSPGLHRALETQYF
.	TRBV5-4	TRBJ2-1	.	TGTGCCAGCAGCCTAAACAATGAGCAGTTCTTC	CASSLNNEQFF
.	TRBV5-1	TRBJ1-1	.	TGCGCCAGCAGCCGGACTGTCCCTGCTCTGAACACTGAAGCTTTCTTT	CASSRTVPALNTEAFF
.	TRBV3-1/TRBV3-2	TRBJ2-2	.	TGTGCCAGCAGCCAATTTAGCGGGAACACCGGGGAGCTGTTTTTT	CASSQFSGNTGELFF
.	TRBV19	TRBJ1-5	TRBD1	TGTGCCAGTAGCCATACGACAGGGGTACGGCAGCCCCAGCATTTT	CASSHTTGVRQPQHF
.	TRBV11-2	TRBJ2-6	.	TGTGCCAGCAGCTACCGGATGGAGGGGGCCAACGTCCTGACTTTC	CASSYRMEGANVLTF
.	TRBV20-1	TRBJ1-5	.	TGCAGTGCTAGTGATACAGGGTTAGGTCCCCAGCATTTT	CSASDTGLGPQHF
.	TRBV7-8	TRBJ1-5	.	TGTGCCAGCAGCCCTGCGGGGCAGAATAGCAATCAGCCCCAGCATTTT	CASSPAGQNSNQPQHF
once	TRBV2	TRBJ1-2	TRBD1	TGTGCCAGCAGTGTGTTGAGACAGGGGTACGTCTTC	CASSVLRQGYVF
few	TRBV5-4	TRBJ2-2	TRBD1	TGTGCCAGCAGTTCGGGGGACAGGCCCACCGGGGAGCTGTTTTTT	CASSSGDRPTGELFF
.	TRBV27	TRBJ2-3	TRBD2	TGTGCCAGCAGATTCCTCGGGACTAGCGGGAGCCACGCAGATACGCAGTATTTT	CASRFLGTSGSHADTQYF
few	TRBV7-9	TRBJ1-5	.	TGTGCCAGCAGCCTCGACACCTATAGCAATCAGCCCCAGCATTTT	CASSLDTYSNQPQHF